This TCR beta chain was found in a study of T cells in tumors after PD-1 blockade. Study-level background: Some patients also took daily vismodegib 150 mg during anti-PD-1 treatment.

TCRdb keeps only in-frame clones here, not all; method: immunoSEQ multiplex PCR. Of 14,000 or so clones in the sample, about 63% were seen once. This CDR3 comprises 15 residues. Germline assignment: CDR1 MNHEY and CDR2 SVGAGI. The ends were cut back, 0 bases at V and 2 bases at J, with 10 bases in the middle. The sample consisted of tumor tissue, taken after anti-PD-1 treatment. The chain employs TRBV6-5 and TRBJ1-1; D is unresolved. The source of this sequence is a human donor with cutaneous squamous cell carcinoma. CDR3 in amino acids: CASSYSIQINTEAFF. The CDR3 DNA reads as TGTGCCAGCAGTTACTCAATCCAGATTAACACTGAAGCTTTCTTT.